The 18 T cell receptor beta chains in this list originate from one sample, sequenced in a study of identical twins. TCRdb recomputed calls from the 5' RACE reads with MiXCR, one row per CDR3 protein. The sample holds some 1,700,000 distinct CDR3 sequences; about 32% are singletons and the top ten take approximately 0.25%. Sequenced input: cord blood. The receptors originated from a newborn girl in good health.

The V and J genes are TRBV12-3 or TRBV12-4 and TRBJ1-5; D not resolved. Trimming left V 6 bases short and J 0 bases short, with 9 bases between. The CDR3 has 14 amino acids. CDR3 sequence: CASSRYYSNQPQHF. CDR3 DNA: TGTGCCAGCAGCCGATATTATAGCAATCAGCCCCAGCATTTT.

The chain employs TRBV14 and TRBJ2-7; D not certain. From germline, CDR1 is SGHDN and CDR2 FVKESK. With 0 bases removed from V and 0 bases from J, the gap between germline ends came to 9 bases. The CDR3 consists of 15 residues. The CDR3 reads CASSQEFGFSYEQYF. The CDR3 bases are TGTGCCAGCAGCCAAGAATTTGGGTTCTCCTACGAGCAGTACTTC.

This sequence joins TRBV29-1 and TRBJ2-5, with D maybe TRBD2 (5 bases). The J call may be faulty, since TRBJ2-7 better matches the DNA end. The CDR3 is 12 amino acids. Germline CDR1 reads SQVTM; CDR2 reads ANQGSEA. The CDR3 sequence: CSVDDGGYEQYF. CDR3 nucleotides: TGCAGCGTTGATGACGGCGGGTACGAGCAGTACTTC.

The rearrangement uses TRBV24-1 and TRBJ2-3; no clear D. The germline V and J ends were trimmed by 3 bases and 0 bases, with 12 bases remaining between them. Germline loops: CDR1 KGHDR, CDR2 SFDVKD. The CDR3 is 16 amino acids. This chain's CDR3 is CATSDPTAESTDTQYF. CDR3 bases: TGTGCCACCAGTGATCCCACCGCGGAGAGCACAGATACGCAGTATTTT.

The CDR3: CASSQAFLAGGYNEQFF. For the CDR3, the DNA is TGCGCCAGCAGCCAAGCTTTCCTAGCGGGGGGATACAATGAGCAGTTCTTC. The rearrangement joins TRBV4-1 to TRBJ2-1; TRBD2 matches 11 bases. The V gene end was trimmed by 1 base and the J gene end by 4 bases; junction bases not matched to a gene: 6. The germline V gene has CDR1 MGHRA and CDR2 YSYEKL. CDR3 length equals 17 residues.

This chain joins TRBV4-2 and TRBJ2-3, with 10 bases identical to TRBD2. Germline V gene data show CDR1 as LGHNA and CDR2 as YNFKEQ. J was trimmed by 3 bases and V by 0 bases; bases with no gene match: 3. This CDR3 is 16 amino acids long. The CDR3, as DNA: TGTGCCAGCAGCCAAGAGGGACTAGCGAAGACAGATACGCAGTATTTT. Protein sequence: CASSQEGLAKTDTQYF.

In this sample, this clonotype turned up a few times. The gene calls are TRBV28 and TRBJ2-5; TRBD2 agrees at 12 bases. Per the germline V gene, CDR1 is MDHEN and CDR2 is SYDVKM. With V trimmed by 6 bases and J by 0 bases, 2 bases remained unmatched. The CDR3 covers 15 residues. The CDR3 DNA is TGTGCCAGCAGCTGGACTAGCGGGAACCAAGAGACCCAGTACTTC. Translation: CASSWTSGNQETQYF.

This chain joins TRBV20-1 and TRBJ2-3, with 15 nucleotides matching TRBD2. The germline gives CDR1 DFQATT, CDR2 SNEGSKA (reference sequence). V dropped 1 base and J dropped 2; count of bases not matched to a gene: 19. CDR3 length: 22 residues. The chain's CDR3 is CSARGFFGRTSGRAESTDTQYF. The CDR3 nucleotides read TGCAGTGCTAGAGGGTTCTTTGGAAGGACTAGCGGGAGGGCCGAGTCCACAGATACGCAGTATTTT.

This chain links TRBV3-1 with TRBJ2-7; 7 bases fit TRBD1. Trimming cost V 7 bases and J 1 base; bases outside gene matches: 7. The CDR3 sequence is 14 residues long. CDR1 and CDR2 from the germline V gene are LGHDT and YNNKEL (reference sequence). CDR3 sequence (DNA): TGTGCCAGCAATTCGGGGACAGAGTCCTACGAGCAGTACTTC. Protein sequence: CASNSGTESYEQYF.

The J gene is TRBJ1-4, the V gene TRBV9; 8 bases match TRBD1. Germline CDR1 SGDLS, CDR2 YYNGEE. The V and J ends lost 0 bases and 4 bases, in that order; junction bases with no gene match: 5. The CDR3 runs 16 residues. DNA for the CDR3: TGTGCCAGCAGCGTAGACGGGACAGGCTTTAATGAAAAACTGTTTTTT. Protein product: CASSVDGTGFNEKLFF.

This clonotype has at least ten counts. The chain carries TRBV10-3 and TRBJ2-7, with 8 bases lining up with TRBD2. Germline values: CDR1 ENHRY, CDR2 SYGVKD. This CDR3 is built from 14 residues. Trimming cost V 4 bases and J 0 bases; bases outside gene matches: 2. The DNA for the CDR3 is TGTGCCATCAGTGGAGCGGGAGCCTCCTACGAGCAGTACTTC. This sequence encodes CAISGAGASYEQYF.

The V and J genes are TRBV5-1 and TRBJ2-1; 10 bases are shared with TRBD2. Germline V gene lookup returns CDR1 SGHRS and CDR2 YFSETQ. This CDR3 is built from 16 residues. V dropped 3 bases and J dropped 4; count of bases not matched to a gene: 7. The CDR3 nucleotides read TGCGCCAGCAGCTCACCGGGACTAGCGTCATACAATGAGCAGTTCTTC. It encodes CASSSPGLASYNEQFF.

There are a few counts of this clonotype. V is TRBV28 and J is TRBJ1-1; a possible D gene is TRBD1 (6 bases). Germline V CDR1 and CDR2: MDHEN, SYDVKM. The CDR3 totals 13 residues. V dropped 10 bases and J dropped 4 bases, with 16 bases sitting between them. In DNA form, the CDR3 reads TGTGCCACCTACAGGGAGGTTGGCACTGAAGCTTTCTTT. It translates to CATYREVGTEAFF.

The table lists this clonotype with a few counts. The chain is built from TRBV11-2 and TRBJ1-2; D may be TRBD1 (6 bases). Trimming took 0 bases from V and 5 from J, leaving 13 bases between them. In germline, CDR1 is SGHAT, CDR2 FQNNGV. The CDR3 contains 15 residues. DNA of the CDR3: TGTGCCAGCAGCTTAGACAGGGGCGGAGTGTATGGCTACACCTTC. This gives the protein CASSLDRGGVYGYTF.

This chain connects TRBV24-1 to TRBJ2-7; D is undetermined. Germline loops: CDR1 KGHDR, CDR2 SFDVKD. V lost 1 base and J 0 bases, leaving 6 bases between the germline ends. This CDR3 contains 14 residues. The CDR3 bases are TGTGCCACCAGTGATTTTAACAGCTCCTACGAGCAGTACTTC. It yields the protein CATSDFNSSYEQYF.

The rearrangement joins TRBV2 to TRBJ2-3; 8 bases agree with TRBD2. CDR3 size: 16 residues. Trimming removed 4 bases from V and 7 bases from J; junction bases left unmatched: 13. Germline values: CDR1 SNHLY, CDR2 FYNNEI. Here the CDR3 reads CASSANGLARWNTQYF. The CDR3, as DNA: TGTGCCAGCAGTGCCAATGGACTAGCCAGATGGAATACGCAGTATTTT.

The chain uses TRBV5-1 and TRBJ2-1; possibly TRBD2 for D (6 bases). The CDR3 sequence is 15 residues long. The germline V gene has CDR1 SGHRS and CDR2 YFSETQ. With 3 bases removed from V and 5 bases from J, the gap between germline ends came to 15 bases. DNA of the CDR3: TGCGCCAGCAGCTCCTCGGGAGCGCCAGACAATGAGCAGTTCTTC. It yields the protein CASSSSGAPDNEQFF.

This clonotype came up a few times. CDR3 sequence (DNA): TGTGCCAGCAGTCCTACTAGCTCCACCGGGGAGCTGTTTTTT. Residues: CASSPTSSTGELFF. This chain connects TRBV25-1 to TRBJ2-2; D possibly corresponds to TRBD2 (6 bases). Germline V gene sequence: CDR1 MGHDK, CDR2 SYGVNS. The CDR3 spans 14 residues. V shed 5 bases and J shed 4 bases, with 11 bases lying between them.